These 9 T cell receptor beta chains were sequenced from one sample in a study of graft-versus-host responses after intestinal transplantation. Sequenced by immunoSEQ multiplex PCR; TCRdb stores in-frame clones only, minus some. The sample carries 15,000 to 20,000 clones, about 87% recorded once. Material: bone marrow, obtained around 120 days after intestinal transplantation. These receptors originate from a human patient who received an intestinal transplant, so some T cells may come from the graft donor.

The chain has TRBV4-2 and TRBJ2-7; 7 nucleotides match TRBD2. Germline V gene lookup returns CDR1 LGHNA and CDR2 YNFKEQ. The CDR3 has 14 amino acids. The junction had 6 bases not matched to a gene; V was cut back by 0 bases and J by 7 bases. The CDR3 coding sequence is TGTGCCAGCAGCCAAGAATCGAGCGGGGCGGAGCAGTACTTC. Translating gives CASSQESSGAEQYF.

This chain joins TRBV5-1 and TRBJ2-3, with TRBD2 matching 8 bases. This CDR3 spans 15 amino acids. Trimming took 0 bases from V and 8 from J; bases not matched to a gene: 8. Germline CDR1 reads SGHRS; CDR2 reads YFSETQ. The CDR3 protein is CASSLDQREWGTQYF. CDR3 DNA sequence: TGCGCCAGCAGCTTGGATCAGCGGGAGTGGGGTACGCAGTATTTT.

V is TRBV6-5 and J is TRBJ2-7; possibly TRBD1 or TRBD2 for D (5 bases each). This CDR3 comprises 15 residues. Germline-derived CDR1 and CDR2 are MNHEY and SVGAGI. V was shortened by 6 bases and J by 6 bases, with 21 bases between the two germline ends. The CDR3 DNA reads TGTGCCAGCAGCCGGGGCTTACGGGGCGAGGGCGAGCAGTACTTC. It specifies CASSRGLRGEGEQYF.

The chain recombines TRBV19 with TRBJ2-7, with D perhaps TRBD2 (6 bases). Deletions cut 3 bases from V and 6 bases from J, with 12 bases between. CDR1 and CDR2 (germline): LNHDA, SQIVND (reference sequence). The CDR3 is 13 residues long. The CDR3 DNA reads TGTGCCAGTAGTATCTTGGCGGGGCGCGAGCAGTACTTC. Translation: CASSILAGREQYF. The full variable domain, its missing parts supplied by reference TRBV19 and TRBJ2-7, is DGGITQSPKYLFRKEGQNVTLSCEQNLNHDAMYWYRQDPGQGLRLIYYSQIVNDFQKGDIAEGYSVSREKKESFPLTVTSAQKNPTAFYLCASSILAGREQYFGPGTRLTVT.

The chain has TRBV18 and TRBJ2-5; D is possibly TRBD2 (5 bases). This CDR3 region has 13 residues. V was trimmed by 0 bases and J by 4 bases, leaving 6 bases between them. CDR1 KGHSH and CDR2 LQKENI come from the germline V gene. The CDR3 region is CASSPPGRETQYF. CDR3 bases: TGTGCCAGCTCACCACCGGGGAGAGAGACCCAGTACTTC. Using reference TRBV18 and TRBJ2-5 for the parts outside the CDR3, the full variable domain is NAGVMQNPRHLVRRRGQEARLRCSPMKGHSHVYWYRQLPEEGLKFMVYLQKENIIDESGMPKERFSAEFPKEGPSILRIQQVVRGDSAAYFCASSPPGRETQYFGPGTRLLVL.

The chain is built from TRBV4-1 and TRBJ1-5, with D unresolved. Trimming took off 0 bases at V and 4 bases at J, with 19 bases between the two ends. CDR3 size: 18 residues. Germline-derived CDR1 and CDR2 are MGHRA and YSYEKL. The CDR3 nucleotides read TGCGCCAGCAGCCAAGATCGAAAACATACCCTTCAAAATCAGCCCCAGCATTTT. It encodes CASSQDRKHTLQNQPQHF.

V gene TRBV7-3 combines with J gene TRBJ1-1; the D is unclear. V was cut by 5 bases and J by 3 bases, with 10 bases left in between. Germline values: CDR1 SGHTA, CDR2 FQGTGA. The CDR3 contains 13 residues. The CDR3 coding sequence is TGTGCCAGCAGCCCTCGGATGGACACTGAAGCTTTCTTT. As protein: CASSPRMDTEAFF.

CDR3 in amino acids: CASSSVENDGYTF. The CDR3 bases are TGTGCCAGTAGTTCGGTGGAGAATGATGGCTACACCTTC. The V and J genes are TRBV19 and TRBJ1-2; D is unclear. The CDR3 consists of 13 residues. Deletions cut 5 bases from V and 6 bases from J, with 13 bases between. Germline-derived CDR1 and CDR2 are LNHDA and SQIVND (reference sequence).

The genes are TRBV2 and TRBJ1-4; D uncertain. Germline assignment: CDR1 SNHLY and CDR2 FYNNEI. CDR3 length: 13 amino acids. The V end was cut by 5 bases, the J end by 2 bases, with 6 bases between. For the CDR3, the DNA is TGTGCCAGCAGTAGGAGGACTAATGAAAAACTGTTTTTT. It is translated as CASSRRTNEKLFF.